This TCR beta chain was recorded in a study of shared clonotypes between healthy human individuals. General study points: Naive CD4 clonotypes were shared across a few donors at roughly 5.5%.

Naive CD8 cells lacked CD45RO, underwent positive selection for CCR7 and left out terminally differentiated effector memory CD45RA+ cells. Donors included only healthy HIV-negative adults lacking recent acute infections or vaccinations. Note on this clone: Antigen unknown.

Each PCR replicate from the sorted subsets contained about 200 ng DNA, which is about 30,000 T cell genomes. Under the authors' procedure: Filtering was not the same, since immunoSEQ gave junction-only sequences without quality scores. Sequenced by immunoSEQ multiplex PCR; TCRdb stores in-frame clones only, minus some. Clone size and V and J calls were adopted from that table, with D and trimming inferred from the DNA. The sample lists about 2.1 million clones, 93% seen once, with around 1.8% in the top ten. This clonotype was obtained from a young man in good health. Some clones in this sample may be carry-over from other donors' samples. Sequenced material: naive CD8+ T cells from PBMCs.

The CDR3 is CASSRLTGYTEAFF. Here the CDR3 DNA reads TGCGCCAGCAGCCGGCTCACAGGGTACACTGAAGCTTTCTTT. V usage is TRBV4-3 and J usage is TRBJ1-1; D may be TRBD1 (6 bases). V lost 4 bases to trimming and J lost 3 bases, with 12 bases between them. The CDR3 is 14 residues long. Germline assignment: CDR1 LGHNA and CDR2 YSLEER.